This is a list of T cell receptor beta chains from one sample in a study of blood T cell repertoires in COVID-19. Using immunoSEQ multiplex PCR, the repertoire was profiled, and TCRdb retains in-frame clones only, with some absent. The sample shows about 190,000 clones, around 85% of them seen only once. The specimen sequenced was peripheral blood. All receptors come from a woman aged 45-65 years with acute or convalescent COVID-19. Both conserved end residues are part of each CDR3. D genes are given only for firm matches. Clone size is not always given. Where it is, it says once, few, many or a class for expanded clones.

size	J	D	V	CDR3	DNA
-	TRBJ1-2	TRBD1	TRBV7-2	CASSSYRQGYGYTF	TGTGCCAGCAGTTCTTACAGACAGGGGTATGGCTACACCTTC
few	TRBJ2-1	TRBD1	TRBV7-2	CASSFDRGRRNEQFF	TGTGCCAGCAGCTTCGACAGGGGGCGTAGGAATGAGCAGTTCTTC
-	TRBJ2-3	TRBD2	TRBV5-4	CASSLQGGRGTDTQYF	TGTGCCAGCAGCCTTCAGGGAGGGAGAGGCACAGATACGCAGTATTTT
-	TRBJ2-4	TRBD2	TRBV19	CASSILAGEEIQYF	TGTGCCAGTAGTATACTAGCGGGGGAGGAGATTCAGTACTTC
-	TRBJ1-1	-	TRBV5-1	CASSLAQGNTEAFF	TGCGCCAGCAGCTTGGCGCAGGGGAACACTGAAGCTTTCTTT
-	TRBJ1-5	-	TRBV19	CASSITNSNQPQHF	TGTGCCAGTAGTATAACAAATAGCAATCAGCCCCAGCATTTT
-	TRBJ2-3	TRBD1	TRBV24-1	CATSDHLTGADTQYF	TGTGCCACCAGTGATCACCTGACAGGGGCAGATACGCAGTATTTT
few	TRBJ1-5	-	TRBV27	CASSSSRDNNQPQHF	TGTGCCAGCAGCAGCTCCCGGGATAACAATCAGCCCCAGCATTTT
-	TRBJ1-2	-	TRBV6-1	CASSESQGIYGYTF	TGTGCCAGCAGTGAATCACAGGGAATCTATGGCTACACCTTC
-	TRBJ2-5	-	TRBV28	CASSPPQETQYF	TGTGCCAGCAGCCCTCCTCAAGAGACCCAGTACTTC
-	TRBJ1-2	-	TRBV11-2	CASSFSPGGGDGYTF	TGTGCCAGCAGCTTCTCACCGGGGGGTGGAGATGGCTACACCTTC
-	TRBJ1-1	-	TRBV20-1	CSASHRPGLRNTEAFF	TGCAGTGCTAGTCACCGGCCAGGGCTACGTAACACTGAAGCTTTCTTT
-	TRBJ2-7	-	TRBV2	CASSGGTQSYEQYF	TGTGCCAGCAGTGGCGGGACCCAGTCCTACGAGCAGTACTTC
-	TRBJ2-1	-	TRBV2	CASSRGYEQFF	TGTGCCAGCAGCAGGGGATATGAGCAGTTCTTC
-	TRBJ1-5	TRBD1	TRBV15	CATSKTGGARQPQHF	TGTGCCACCAGTAAGACAGGGGGCGCTCGGCAGCCCCAGCATTTT
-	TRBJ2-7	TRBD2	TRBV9	CASSLGGADEQYF	TGTGCCAGCAGCCTCGGGGGGGCCGACGAGCAGTACTTC